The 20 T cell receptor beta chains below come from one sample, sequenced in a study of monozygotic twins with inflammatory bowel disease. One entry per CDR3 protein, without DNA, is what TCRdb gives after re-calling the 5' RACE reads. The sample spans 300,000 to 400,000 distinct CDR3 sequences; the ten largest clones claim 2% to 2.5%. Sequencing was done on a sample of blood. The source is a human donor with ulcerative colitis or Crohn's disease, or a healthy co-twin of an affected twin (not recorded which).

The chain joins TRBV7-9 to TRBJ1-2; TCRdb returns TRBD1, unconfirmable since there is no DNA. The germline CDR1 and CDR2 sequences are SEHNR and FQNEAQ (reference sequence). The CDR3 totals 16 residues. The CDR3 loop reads CASSLGDRGSNYGYTF. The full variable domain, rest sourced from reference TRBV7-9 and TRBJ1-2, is DTGVSQNPRHKITKRGQNVTFRCDPISEHNRLYWYRQTLGQGPEFLTYFQNEAQLEKSRLLSDRFSAERPKGSFSTLEIQRTEQGDSAMYLCASSLGDRGSNYGYTFGSGTRLTVV.

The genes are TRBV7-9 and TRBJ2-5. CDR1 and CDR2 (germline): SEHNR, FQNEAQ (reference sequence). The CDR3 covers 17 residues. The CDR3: CASSFGIDTATQETQYF.

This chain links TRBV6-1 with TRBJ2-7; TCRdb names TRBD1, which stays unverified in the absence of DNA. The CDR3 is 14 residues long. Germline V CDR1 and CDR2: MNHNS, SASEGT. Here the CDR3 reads CASSPTGGGGEQYF.

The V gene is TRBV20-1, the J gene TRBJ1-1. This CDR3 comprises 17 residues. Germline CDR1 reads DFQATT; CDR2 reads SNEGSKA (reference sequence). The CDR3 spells CSARDGRPGRRNTEAFF.

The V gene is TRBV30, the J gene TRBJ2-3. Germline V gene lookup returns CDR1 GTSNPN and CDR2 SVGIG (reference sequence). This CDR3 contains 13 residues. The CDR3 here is CAWSVSPSDTQYF.

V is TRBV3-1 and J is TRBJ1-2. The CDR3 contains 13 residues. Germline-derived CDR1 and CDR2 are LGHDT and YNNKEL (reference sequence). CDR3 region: CASSPSTNYGYTF.

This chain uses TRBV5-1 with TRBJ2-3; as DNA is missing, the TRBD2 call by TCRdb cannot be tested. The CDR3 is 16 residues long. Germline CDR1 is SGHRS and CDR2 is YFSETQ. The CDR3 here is CASSWGLAGRADTQYF. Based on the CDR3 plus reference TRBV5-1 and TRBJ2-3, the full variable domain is KAGVTQTPRYLIKTRGQQVTLSCSPISGHRSVSWYQQTPGQGLQFLFEYFSETQRNKGNFPGRFSGRQFSNSRSEMNVSTLELGDSALYLCASSWGLAGRADTQYFGPGTRLTVL.

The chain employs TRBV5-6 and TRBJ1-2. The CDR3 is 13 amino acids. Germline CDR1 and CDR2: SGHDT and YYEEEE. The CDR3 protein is CASSLEQIYGYTF.

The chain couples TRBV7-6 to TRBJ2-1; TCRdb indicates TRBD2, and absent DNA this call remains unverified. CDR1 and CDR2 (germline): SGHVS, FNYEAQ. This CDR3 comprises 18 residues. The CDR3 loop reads CASSLERRASSSYNEQFF.

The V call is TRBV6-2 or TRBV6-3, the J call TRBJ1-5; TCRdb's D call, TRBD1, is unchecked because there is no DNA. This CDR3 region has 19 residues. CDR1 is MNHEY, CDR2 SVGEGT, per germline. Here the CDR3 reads CASSYPGTSPGDSNQPQHF.

The CDR3 reads CATSDSNTEEAFF. V gene TRBV24-1 combines with J gene TRBJ1-1. The CDR3 spans 13 residues. CDR1 is KGHDR and CDR2 is SFDVKD in the germline V gene.

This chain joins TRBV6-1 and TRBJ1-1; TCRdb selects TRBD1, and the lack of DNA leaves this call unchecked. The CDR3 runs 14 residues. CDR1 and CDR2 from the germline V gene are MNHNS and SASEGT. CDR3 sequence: CASSRRTGRTEAFF.

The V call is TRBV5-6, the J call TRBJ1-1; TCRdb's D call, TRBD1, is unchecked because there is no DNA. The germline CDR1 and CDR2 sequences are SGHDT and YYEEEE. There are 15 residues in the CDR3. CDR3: CASSLGGGRNTEAFF.

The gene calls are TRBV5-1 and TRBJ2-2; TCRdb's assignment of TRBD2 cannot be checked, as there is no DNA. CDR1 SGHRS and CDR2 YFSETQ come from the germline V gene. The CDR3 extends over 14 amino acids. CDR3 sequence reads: CASEAGGNPGELFF. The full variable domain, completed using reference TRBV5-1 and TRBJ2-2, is KAGVTQTPRYLIKTRGQQVTLSCSPISGHRSVSWYQQTPGQGLQFLFEYFSETQRNKGNFPGRFSGRQFSNSRSEMNVSTLELGDSALYLCASEAGGNPGELFFGEGSRLTVL.

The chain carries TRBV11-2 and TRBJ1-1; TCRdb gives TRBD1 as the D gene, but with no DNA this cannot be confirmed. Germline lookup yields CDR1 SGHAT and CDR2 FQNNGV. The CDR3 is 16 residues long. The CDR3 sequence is CASSLGRWDTHTEAFF.

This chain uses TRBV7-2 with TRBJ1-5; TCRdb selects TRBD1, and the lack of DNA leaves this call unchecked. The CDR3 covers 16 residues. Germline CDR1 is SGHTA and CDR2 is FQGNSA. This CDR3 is CASSLRGGGSVQPQHF.

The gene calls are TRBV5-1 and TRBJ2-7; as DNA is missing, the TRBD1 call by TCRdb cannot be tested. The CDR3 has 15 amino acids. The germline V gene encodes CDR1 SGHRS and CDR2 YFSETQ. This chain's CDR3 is CASSPGTGLSYEQYF.

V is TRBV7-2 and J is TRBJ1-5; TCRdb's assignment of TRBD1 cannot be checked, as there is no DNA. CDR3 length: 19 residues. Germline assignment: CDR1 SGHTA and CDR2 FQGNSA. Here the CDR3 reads CASSLARQGVPYSNQPQHF.

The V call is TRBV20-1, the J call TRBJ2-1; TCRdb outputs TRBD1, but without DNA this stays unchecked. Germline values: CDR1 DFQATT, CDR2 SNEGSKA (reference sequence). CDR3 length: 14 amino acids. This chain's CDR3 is CSARVDRFYNEQFF.

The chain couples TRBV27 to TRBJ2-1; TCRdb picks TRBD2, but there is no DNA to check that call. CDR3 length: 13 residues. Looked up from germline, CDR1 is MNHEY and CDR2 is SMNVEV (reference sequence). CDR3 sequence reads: CASSSLGLAGSFF.